Shown below are 28 T cell receptor beta chains from a single sample sequenced in a study of T cells in localized non-small cell lung cancer. TCRdb keeps only in-frame clones here, not all; method: immunoSEQ multiplex PCR. The table records 25,000 or so clones, 88% of them present only once. The specimen was PBMCs, collected before any cancer treatment. Receptors were obtained from a man between 40 and 70 years old with stage II lung adenocarcinoma.

This clone was seen a few times. The chain has TRBV7-8 and TRBJ1-6; 8 positions match TRBD1. The germline V gene encodes CDR1 SGHVS and CDR2 FQNEAQ. CDR3 size: 16 residues. V dropped 2 bases and J dropped 10; count of bases not matched to a gene: 10. The CDR3 DNA is TGTGCCAGCAGCTTAATTGTGACAGGGGAGAGATCACCCCTCCACTTT. Translated: CASSLIVTGERSPLHF.

The gene calls are TRBV9 and TRBJ2-1; no clear D. V gave up 4 bases and J gave up 4 bases, with 12 bases separating them. The CDR3 is 14 residues long. The germline gives CDR1 SGDLS, CDR2 YYNGEE. The CDR3, as DNA: TGTGCCAGCAGCCCCCAGGCGGATTACAATGAGCAGTTCTTC. Translation: CASSPQADYNEQFF.

V usage is TRBV2 and J usage is TRBJ2-1; 8 positions match TRBD2. Losses at the gene ends were 5 bases for V and 4 bases for J; bases not matched to a gene: 13. CDR1 and CDR2 from the germline V gene are SNHLY and FYNNEI. The CDR3 covers 17 residues. DNA for the CDR3: TGTGCCAGCAGTCAACTCGGGAAAGCGGGGGTTTACAATGAGCAGTTCTTC. Encoded protein: CASSQLGKAGVYNEQFF. Drawing the rest from reference TRBV2 and TRBJ2-1, the complete variable domain is EPEVTQTPSHQVTQMGQEVILRCVPISNHLYFYWYRQILGQKVEFLVSFYNNEISEKSEIFDDQFSVERPDGSNFTLKIRSTKLEDSAMYFCASSQLGKAGVYNEQFFGPGTRLTVL.

The chain couples TRBV9 to TRBJ2-7, with TRBD1 identical over 9 bases. The V gene's germline CDR1 is SGDLS and CDR2 YYNGEE. Trimming cost V 4 bases and J 4 bases; bases outside gene matches: 9. The CDR3 totals 15 residues. Here the CDR3 DNA reads TGTGCCAGCAGCCTAGGGAGGGGACAGGGATACGAGCAGTACTTC. Translated: CASSLGRGQGYEQYF.

The chain uses TRBV7-7 and TRBJ2-5; TRBD1 matches at 9 bases. From germline, CDR1 is SSHAT and CDR2 FNYEAQ (reference sequence). The J segment lost 4 bases and the V segment lost 5 bases, leaving 2 bases of the junction unmatched. The CDR3 covers 13 residues. CDR3 in amino acids: CASSRGQGETQYF. The CDR3 DNA reads as TGTGCCAGCAGCCGGGGACAGGGAGAGACCCAGTACTTC.

This rearrangement joins TRBV4-3 to TRBJ1-1; D is unclear. Germline V lookup: CDR1 LGHNA, CDR2 YSLEER. Trimming cost V 0 bases and J 11 bases, with 7 bases left between them. CDR3 length: 11 amino acids. The chain's CDR3 is CASSQDGPAFF. CDR3 DNA: TGCGCCAGCAGCCAAGACGGCCCGGCTTTCTTT.

This clone was counted a single time. V is TRBV6-6 and J is TRBJ1-3; D is ambiguous. V lost 6 bases and J 4 bases, leaving 13 bases between the germline ends. The CDR3 consists of 14 residues. CDR1 is MNHNY, CDR2 SVGAGI, per germline (reference sequence). This CDR3 reads CASSPHEEGNTIYF. The CDR3 nucleotides read TGTGCCAGCAGCCCCCACGAAGAGGGAAACACCATATATTTT.

The CDR3 is CASSLALYNEQFF. The CDR3 DNA reads TGTGCCAGCAGCTTAGCCCTCTACAATGAGCAGTTCTTC. This chain uses TRBV11-2 with TRBJ2-1; no definite D call. The germline V and J ends were trimmed by 1 base and 3 bases, with 4 bases remaining between them. The CDR3 runs 13 residues. Germline assignment: CDR1 SGHAT and CDR2 FQNNGV. The whole variable domain, remainder taken from reference TRBV11-2 and TRBJ2-1, is EAGVAQSPRYKIIEKRQSVAFWCNPISGHATLYWYQQILGQGPKLLIQFQNNGVVDDSQLPKDRFSAERLKGVDSTLKIQPAKLEDSAVYLCASSLALYNEQFFGPGTRLTVL.

The sample holds a few counts of this clone. The V call is TRBV10-2, the J call TRBJ1-2; D perhaps matches TRBD1 (5 bases). Germline loops: CDR1 WSHSY, CDR2 SAAADI. CDR3 length: 15 residues. V was shortened by 0 bases and J by 0 bases, with 8 bases between the two germline ends. DNA of the CDR3: TGCGCCAGCAGTGAGTCAGGGGAGCCTAACTATGGCTACACCTTC. Its protein is CASSESGEPNYGYTF.

The chain recombines TRBV23-1 with TRBJ1-1; TRBD1 might be the D (5 bases). TRBV23-1 is designated an ORF whose function remains uncertain. Trimming stripped 1 base from V and 8 bases from J, with 8 bases between. This CDR3 is 12 amino acids long. CDR3 DNA: TGCGCCAGCAGTCAATGGGGGGTCGAAGCTTTCTTT. Its translation: CASSQWGVEAFF.

J is TRBJ1-5 and V is TRBV5-8, with D maybe TRBD1 (5 bases). This CDR3 has 18 amino acids. V was trimmed by 4 bases and J by 4 bases, leaving 24 bases between them. Germline CDR1 and CDR2: SGHTS and YDEGEE. The DNA of the CDR3 is TGTGCCAGCAGCCCCACGGCAGGGTCCAATGCGGTAAATCAGCCCCAGCATTTT. Its protein is CASSPTAGSNAVNQPQHF.

This chain joins TRBV6-5 and TRBJ1-1, with 9 bases identical to TRBD1. Per germline, CDR1 MNHEY and CDR2 SVGAGI. The CDR3 runs 14 residues. Germline trimming cut 9 bases from V and 5 bases from J; bases unmatched to any gene: 10. The chain's CDR3 is CASTTLQGATEAFF. The CDR3 nucleotides read TGTGCCAGTACTACATTACAGGGGGCGACTGAAGCTTTCTTT.

The V gene is TRBV30, the J gene TRBJ2-5; possibly TRBD2 for D (7 bases). The CDR3 length is 12 residues. Germline values: CDR1 GTSNPN, CDR2 SVGIG (reference sequence). V was trimmed by 5 bases and J by 5 bases, leaving 12 bases between them. The CDR3 DNA sequence: TGTGCCTGGCCGGGGGGCGGGGAGACCCAGTACTTC. It is translated as CAWPGGGETQYF.

The gene calls are TRBV27 and TRBJ2-3; 9 bases are a match to TRBD1. Germline CDR1 reads MNHEY; CDR2 reads SMNVEV (reference sequence). This CDR3 is built from 14 residues. V lost 10 bases and J lost 1; bases outside the gene matches: 6. Here the CDR3 reads CATEDRGGTDTQYF. The CDR3 DNA follows: TGTGCCACCGAAGACAGGGGGGGCACAGATACGCAGTATTTT.

V is TRBV4-1 and J is TRBJ2-1; the match to TRBD1 covers 9 bases. Germline assignment: CDR1 MGHRA and CDR2 YSYEKL. J was trimmed by 6 bases and V by 4 bases; bases with no gene match: 7. CDR3 length equals 15 residues. The DNA of the CDR3 is TGCGCCAGCAGCCGCCAGGGACAGGGAGGCAATGAGCAGTTCTTC. This encodes CASSRQGQGGNEQFF.

V is TRBV4-1 and J is TRBJ2-7, with D unclear. This CDR3 region has 15 residues. The germline V gene has CDR1 MGHRA and CDR2 YSYEKL. V was trimmed by 0 bases and J by 0 bases, leaving 9 bases between them. The CDR3 sequence is CASSQDRRSSYEQYF. The CDR3 nucleotides read TGCGCCAGCAGCCAAGATCGACGTAGCTCCTACGAGCAGTACTTC.

The chain couples TRBV11-3 to TRBJ1-6; 7 nucleotides agree with TRBD1. The CDR3 runs 14 residues. The V and J ends lost 5 bases and 7 bases, in that order; junction bases with no gene match: 5. Germline assignment: CDR1 SGHNT and CDR2 YENEEA. CDR3 region: CASSLRDRNSPLHF. CDR3 DNA sequence: TGTGCCAGCAGCCTCCGGGACAGAAATTCACCCCTCCACTTT.

J is TRBJ1-4 and V is TRBV11-2; a possible D gene is TRBD1 (6 bases). V was cut by 2 bases and J by 7 bases, with 11 bases left in between. CDR1 is SGHAT and CDR2 is FQNNGV in the germline V gene. The CDR3 has 14 residues. The CDR3 protein is CASSLTGGGEKLFF. CDR3 nucleotides: TGTGCCAGCAGCTTAACCGGGGGCGGTGAAAAACTGTTTTTT.

The V call is TRBV1, the J call TRBJ1-1. TRBV1 is described as a pseudogene. The length of the CDR3 is 16 residues. This CDR3 is CTSSQDSAGGGTEAFF. For the CDR3, the DNA is TGCACCAGCAGCCAAGATTCCGCAGGGGGGGGGACTGAAGCTTTCTTT.

The V and J genes are TRBV12-5 and TRBJ2-5; 14 bases are shared with TRBD2. V lost 7 bases and J lost 4; bases outside the gene matches: 5. The CDR3 is 15 residues long. Germline assignment: CDR1 LGHNT and CDR2 FRNRAP. CDR3 protein: CASVLGLAGAETQYF. In DNA, the CDR3 is TGTGCTAGTGTCCTGGGACTAGCGGGAGCAGAGACCCAGTACTTC.

The chain couples TRBV7-3 to TRBJ2-2, with TRBD2 identical over 11 bases. The CDR3 sequence is 16 residues long. Germline lookup yields CDR1 SGHTA and CDR2 FQGTGA. J gave up 6 bases and V 3 bases, and 6 bases lay outside the gene matches. As DNA, the CDR3 is TGTGCCAGCAGCTTCCGCACTAGCGGGAGTCCCGGGGAGCTGTTTTTT. Amino acids: CASSFRTSGSPGELFF.

The count of this clone is one. The chain links TRBV5-1 to TRBJ1-1; D gene uncertain. V was trimmed by 4 bases and J by 1 base, leaving 8 bases between them. Per germline, CDR1 SGHRS and CDR2 YFSETQ. The CDR3 length is 13 residues. CDR3 protein: CASSPATNTEAFF. The DNA of the CDR3 is TGCGCCAGCAGCCCGGCCACGAACACTGAAGCTTTCTTT.

This sequence joins TRBV2 and TRBJ2-3; 8 bases map to TRBD2. The CDR3 loop spans 15 amino acids. CDR1 is SNHLY, CDR2 FYNNEI, per germline. Trimming took 7 bases from V and 5 from J; bases not matched to a gene: 11. The CDR3 nucleotides read TGTGCCAGCACGCGTGAGCGGGAGAGGGTAGATACGCAGTATTTT. Translating gives CASTRERERVDTQYF.

The chain combines TRBV10-3 with TRBJ1-1, with 9 bases aligning to TRBD1. There are 15 residues in the CDR3. V trimming: 5 bases; J trimming: 3 bases; junction bases outside the gene matches: 7. Germline V lookup: CDR1 ENHRY, CDR2 SYGVKD. CDR3 region: CAISLQGAGDTEAFF. The DNA of the CDR3 is TGTGCCATCAGTCTACAGGGGGCCGGGGACACTGAAGCTTTCTTT.

The chain joins TRBV7-2 to TRBJ2-5; no firm D call. Germline CDR1 SGHTA, CDR2 FQGNSA. Trimming removed 1 base at V and 4 bases at J, with 4 bases between. The CDR3 has 12 residues. The CDR3 loop reads CASSLDRETQYF. CDR3 DNA sequence: TGTGCCAGCAGCTTAGATAGAGAGACCCAGTACTTC.

This chain connects TRBV7-9 to TRBJ2-7; weak D call: TRBD1 (6 bases). V was clipped by 5 bases and J by 6 bases, with 20 bases between them. This CDR3 spans 15 amino acids. Looked up from germline, CDR1 is SEHNR and CDR2 is FQNEAQ (reference sequence). CDR3 region: CASSSETGGVGEQYF. The CDR3 DNA reads as TGTGCCAGCAGCAGCGAGACAGGTGGGGTGGGCGAGCAGTACTTC.

The chain carries TRBV5-4 and TRBJ2-3, with D possibly matching TRBD2 (5 bases). Between the trimmed V and J ends, which lost 3 bases and 4 bases, there was a span of 12 bases. Germline V gene data show CDR1 as SGHNT and CDR2 as YYREEE (reference sequence). This CDR3 contains 14 residues. The CDR3 sequence: CASSSYTRPDTQYF. CDR3 bases: TGTGCCAGCAGCTCGTACACTAGACCAGATACGCAGTATTTT.

The chain carries TRBV6-6 and TRBJ2-2; 7 bases are a match to TRBD2. Germline V gene sequence: CDR1 MNHNY, CDR2 SVGAGI (reference sequence). Trimming at V came to 6 bases and at J to 4 bases, leaving 5 bases not matched to a gene. The CDR3 contains 14 residues. This CDR3 is CASRGGIGTGELFF. CDR3 DNA sequence: TGTGCCAGCAGGGGGGGGATTGGCACCGGGGAGCTGTTTTTT.